One sample yielded the 6 T cell receptor beta chains listed below, sequenced in a study of T-cell reconstitution after alpha-beta-depleted transplantation in children. Preparation of the TCRbeta library was carried out with unique molecular identifiers. TCRdb itself ran the PCR reads through MiXCR, one entry per CDR3 protein. This sample yields around 600,000 distinct CDR3 sequences, of which about 10% are seen a single time; less than 4.5% belongs to the top ten. The material sequenced was PBMCs from the stem cell graft donor, taken from the stem cell graft. The receptors shown here come from a human donor who donated a stem cell graft to a child with acute myeloid leukemia.

The chain is built from TRBV20-1 and TRBJ2-7, with 10 bases that match TRBD2. Germline values: CDR1 DFQATT, CDR2 SNEGSKA (reference sequence). The CDR3 is 16 amino acids. After removal of 6 bases from V and 0 bases from J, the junction contained 11 bases not matched to a gene. The CDR3 protein is CSASGTSDPFSYEQYF. The CDR3 coding sequence is TGCAGTGCATCCGGGACTAGCGATCCTTTCTCCTACGAGCAGTACTTC.

This clonotype was counted at least ten times. The chain joins TRBV15 to TRBJ2-5; tentative D call: TRBD2 (5 bases). Germline values: CDR1 LNHNV, CDR2 YYDKDF (reference sequence). This CDR3 is built from 15 residues. V gave up 0 bases and J gave up 0 bases, with 8 bases separating them. The CDR3 region is CATSRDTRDQETQYF. The CDR3, as DNA: TGTGCCACCAGCAGAGATACGAGGGACCAAGAGACCCAGTACTTC.

This clonotype was seen ten or more times. J is TRBJ2-6 and V is TRBV6-1; a possible D gene is TRBD1 (5 bases). Between the trimmed V and J ends, which lost 11 bases and 2 bases, there was a span of 16 bases. Germline V gene data show CDR1 as MNHNS and CDR2 as SASEGT. The CDR3 spans 15 residues. The CDR3 sequence is CAVKGALAGANVLTF. As DNA, the CDR3 is TGTGCCGTTAAAGGGGCGCTAGCTGGGGCCAACGTCCTGACTTTC.

This clonotype was observed at least ten times. Written as DNA, the CDR3 is TGTGCCATCCAAGGGGACGCAGTCTCTGGAAACACCATATATTTT. Its protein is CAIQGDAVSGNTIYF. The chain links TRBV10-3 to TRBJ1-3, with TRBD1 as a possible D gene (5 bases). CDR1 ENHRY and CDR2 SYGVKD come from the germline V gene. This CDR3 is 15 amino acids long. V was trimmed by 8 bases and J by 0 bases, leaving 14 bases between them.

This clonotype was found once. The junction departs from the called germline gene at one end, perhaps through a read error. V gene TRBV5-1 combines with J gene TRBJ1-1; D remains unclear. This CDR3 is built from 13 residues. Germline CDR1 reads SGHRS; CDR2 reads YFSETQ. The CDR3 spells CASSLGVVYEDFF. The CDR3 coding sequence is TGCGCCAGCAGCTTGGGAGTGGTTTACGAAGATTTCTTT.

This clonotype was observed at least ten times. V and J are TRBV12-3 or TRBV12-4 and TRBJ2-1, with 7 positions matching TRBD1. This CDR3 is built from 15 residues. The V gene end was trimmed by 5 bases and the J gene end by 5 bases; junction bases not matched to a gene: 9. CDR3 sequence (DNA): TGTGCCAGCAGTCTCCTTCAACAGGGGAACAATGAGCAGTTCTTC. It encodes CASSLLQQGNNEQFF.